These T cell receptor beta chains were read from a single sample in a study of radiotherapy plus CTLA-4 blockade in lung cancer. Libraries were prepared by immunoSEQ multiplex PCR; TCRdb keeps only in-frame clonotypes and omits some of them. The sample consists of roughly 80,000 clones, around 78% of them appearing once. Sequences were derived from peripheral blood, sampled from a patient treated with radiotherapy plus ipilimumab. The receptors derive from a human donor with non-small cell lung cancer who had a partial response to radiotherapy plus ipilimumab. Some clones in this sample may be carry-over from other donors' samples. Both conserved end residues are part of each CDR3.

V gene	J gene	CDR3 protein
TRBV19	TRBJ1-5	CASSFGQGGQPQHF
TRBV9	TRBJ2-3	CASSVGRDTQYF
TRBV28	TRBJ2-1	CASSQRDRGRFF
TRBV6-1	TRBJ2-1	CATSWGRTGVNEQFF
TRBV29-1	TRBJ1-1	CSVSQGAGRVAMNTEAFF
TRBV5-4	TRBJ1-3	CASSLQGDGNTIYF
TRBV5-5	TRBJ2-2	CASSSRTGTDTGELFF
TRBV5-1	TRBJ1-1	CASSFLSREDTEAFF
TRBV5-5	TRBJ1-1	CASSSQIQTEAFF
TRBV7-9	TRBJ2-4	CASSYRGGLTKNIQYF
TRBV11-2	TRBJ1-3	CASSLGRGNTIYF
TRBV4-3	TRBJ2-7	CASSQDTSGGASEQYF
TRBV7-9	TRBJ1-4	CASSLTQGEKLFF
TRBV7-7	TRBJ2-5	CASSPIQGEGETQYF
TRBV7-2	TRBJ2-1	CASSSPTRAWQFF
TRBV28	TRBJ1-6	CASSLGWPSSYNSPLHF
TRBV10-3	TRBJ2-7	CAISPGSGGTYEQYF
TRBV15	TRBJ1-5	CATSRGSSKGGNQPQHF
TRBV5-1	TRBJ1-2	CASKEQGGNNYGYTF
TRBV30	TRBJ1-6	CAWSVGTANSPLHF
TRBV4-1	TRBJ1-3	CASSQDLRASAIYF
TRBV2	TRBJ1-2	CASSREINYGYTF
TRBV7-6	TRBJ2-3	CASSLGLAADTQYF
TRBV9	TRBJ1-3	CASSVAELSGNTIYF
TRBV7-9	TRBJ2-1	CASSPTKDRVHEQFF
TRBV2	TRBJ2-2	CASSDLGQGAGTGELFF
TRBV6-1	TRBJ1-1	CASSRTGGTEAFF
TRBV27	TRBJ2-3	CASRNRLAASTDTQYF
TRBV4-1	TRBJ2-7	CASSQPGTGVFEQYF
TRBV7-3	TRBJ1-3	CASSLEGTANSGNTIYF
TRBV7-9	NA	CASSFVPGASHEQYF
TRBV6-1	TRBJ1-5	CASSDRVDLGNQPQHF
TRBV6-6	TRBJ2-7	CASSILGQVSYEQYF
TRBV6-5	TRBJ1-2	CASREDRASYGYTF
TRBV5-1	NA	CASSPGLLSSYEQYF
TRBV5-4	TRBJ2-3	CASSLGLAGGTSDTQYF
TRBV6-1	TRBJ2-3	CAALHYSTDTQYF
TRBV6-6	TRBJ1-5	CASSYSGQQNQPQHF
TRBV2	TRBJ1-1	CASKEGNTEAFF
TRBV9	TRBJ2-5	CASSVGLVAQETQYF
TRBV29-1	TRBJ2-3	CSVATEDTQYF
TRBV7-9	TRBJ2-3	CASSPLVDTQYF
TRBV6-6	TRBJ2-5	CASSRSWTGEEETQYF
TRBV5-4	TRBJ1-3	CASSPSLDRGENTIYF
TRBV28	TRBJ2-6	CATRISGGSGANVLTF
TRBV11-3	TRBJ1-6	CASSAPQDTYNSPLHF
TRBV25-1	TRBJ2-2	CASSELGQGSLGELFF
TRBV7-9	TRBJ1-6	CASSFTGGGSPLHF
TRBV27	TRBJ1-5	CASSQYGTGGRSNQPQHF
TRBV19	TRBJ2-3	CASSIGLAADTQYF
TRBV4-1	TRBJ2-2	CASSLKSWGQGTGELFF
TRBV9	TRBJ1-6	CASSVESDSPLHF
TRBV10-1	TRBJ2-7	CASSQDPSTYEQYF
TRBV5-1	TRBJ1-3	CASSSGPPGQSSGNTIYF